The next 28 T cell receptor beta chains were all read from a single sample in a study of cytomegalovirus exposure and HLA in healthy donors. Primers included in the PCR were 60 Vbeta and 13 Jbeta primers. The repertoire was sequenced with immunoSEQ multiplex PCR; TCRdb's copy has only in-frame clones and lacks some. The sample shows roughly 100,000 clones, 65% to 90% of them seen only once. The specimen was PBMCs. The receptors originated from a man between 50 and 59 years old in good health and CMV-seronegative.

This chain joins TRBV28 and TRBJ1-5; the D gene is possibly TRBD1 (6 bases). CDR3 size: 15 residues. The V end was cut by 6 bases, the J end by 0 bases, with 12 bases between. Germline lookup yields CDR1 MDHEN and CDR2 SYDVKM. The CDR3 region has the DNA TGTGCCAGCAGCGAGCCGACAGGTAGCAATCAGCCCCAGCATTTT. Translating gives CASSEPTGSNQPQHF.

The V gene is TRBV2, the J gene TRBJ1-2; 8 bases are shared with TRBD1. Germline values: CDR1 SNHLY, CDR2 FYNNEI. This CDR3 has 13 residues. The trim removed 7 bases at V and 7 bases at J, leaving 8 bases unmatched. CDR3 bases: TGTGCCAGCACCTTGGGGACAGGAGGTGGCTACACCTTC. It is translated as CASTLGTGGGYTF.

The gene calls are TRBV5-4 and TRBJ2-5; 8 bases map to TRBD2. Per germline, CDR1 SGHNT and CDR2 YYREEE (reference sequence). With 5 bases clipped from V and 3 bases from J, the junction kept 18 bases outside the gene matches. CDR3 length: 18 amino acids. The CDR3 DNA is TGTGCCAGCAGACAAGAAATAGGAGCGGGGGAGAACAAAGAGACCCAGTACTTC. Translated, it gives CASRQEIGAGENKETQYF.

The gene calls are TRBV5-1 and TRBJ1-1; 7 bases are shared with TRBD1. The CDR3 is 14 amino acids. The V segment lost 3 bases and the J segment 8 bases; nucleotides outside the gene matches: 10. Germline CDR1 SGHRS, CDR2 YFSETQ. CDR3 in amino acids: CASSSTGQSSEAFF. The CDR3 nucleotides read TGCGCCAGCAGCTCCACGGGACAGAGCTCCGAAGCTTTCTTT.

The chain has TRBV6-1 and TRBJ2-5; D call uncertain. The CDR3 contains 12 residues. With 2 bases removed from V and 6 bases from J, the gap between germline ends came to 7 bases. Germline-derived CDR1 and CDR2 are MNHNS and SASEGT. CDR3: CASSETDKTQYF. The CDR3, as DNA: TGTGCCAGCAGTGAAACTGACAAGACCCAGTACTTC.

The chain carries TRBV4-1 and TRBJ2-5, with D possibly TRBD1 on 5 matching bases. Between the trimmed V and J ends, which lost 3 bases and 5 bases, there was a span of 25 bases. CDR1 is MGHRA and CDR2 is YSYEKL in the germline V gene. The CDR3 extends over 18 amino acids. This chain's CDR3 is CASSQGSGSDRWGETQYF. The CDR3 nucleotides read TGCGCCAGCAGCCAGGGATCCGGATCGGACCGCTGGGGCGAGACCCAGTACTTC.

J is TRBJ1-1 and V is TRBV19; 11 nucleotides agree with TRBD1. Germline trimming cut 5 bases from V and 13 bases from J; bases unmatched to any gene: 12. CDR3 length: 14 residues. Germline V lookup: CDR1 LNHDA, CDR2 SQIVND (reference sequence). CDR3 sequence (DNA): TGTGCCAGTAGTCGTGGACAGGGGGCGAGGAATGTTTTCTTT. It codes for CASSRGQGARNVFF.

This chain connects TRBV7-9 to TRBJ2-5; no firm D call. Trimming cost V 7 bases and J 0 bases, with 9 bases left between them. Germline lookup yields CDR1 SEHNR and CDR2 FQNEAQ (reference sequence). The CDR3 totals 13 residues. The CDR3 sequence: CASNERDQETQYF. DNA for the CDR3: TGTGCCAGCAACGAAAGAGACCAAGAGACCCAGTACTTC. Looking up the rest from reference TRBV7-9 and TRBJ2-5 gives the full variable domain: DTGVSQNPRHKITKRGQNVTFRCDPISEHNRLYWYRQTLGQGPEFLTYFQNEAQLEKSRLLSDRFSAERPKGSFSTLEIQRTEQGDSAMYLCASNERDQETQYFGPGTRLLVL.

This clone was observed a few times. The chain has TRBV9 and TRBJ2-3, with D tentatively TRBD2 (7 bases). The CDR3 loop spans 15 amino acids. Germline CDR1 is SGDLS and CDR2 is YYNGEE. V was cut by 1 base and J by 2 bases, with 11 bases left in between. Here the CDR3 DNA reads TGTGCCAGCAGCGTAAGGGGGGGCGACACAGATACGCAGTATTTT. This translates into CASSVRGGDTDTQYF.

This clone was seen a few times. The chain employs TRBV2 and TRBJ1-1; the D is unclear. CDR3 length equals 14 residues. Trimming cost V 5 bases and J 4 bases, with 14 bases left between them. Germline V gene data show CDR1 as SNHLY and CDR2 as FYNNEI. The CDR3 spells CASSFSEASTEAFF. The CDR3 DNA reads TGTGCCAGCAGTTTTTCCGAGGCGAGCACTGAAGCTTTCTTT.

The chain recombines TRBV27 with TRBJ2-3; 7 nucleotides line up with TRBD2. Looked up from germline, CDR1 is MNHEY and CDR2 is SMNVEV (reference sequence). Unmatched junction bases numbered 5, after V lost 1 base and J lost 1 base. The CDR3 covers 16 residues. CDR3 amino acids: CASSLWEGGGTDTQYF. The CDR3 DNA sequence: TGTGCCAGCAGTTTATGGGAGGGAGGGGGCACAGATACGCAGTATTTT.

This clone showed up just a few times. The sample has other DNA sequences that encode this CDR3 too. The chain has TRBV9 and TRBJ2-5; D perhaps matches TRBD1 (6 bases). The germline V gene has CDR1 SGDLS and CDR2 YYNGEE. Trimming removed 0 bases from V and 3 bases from J, with 6 bases in between. CDR3 size: 13 residues. This CDR3 reads CASSVEGEETQYF. The CDR3 DNA follows: TGTGCCAGCAGCGTAGAGGGGGAAGAGACCCAGTACTTC.

As regards this clone: Other DNA sequences of this sample code for an identical CDR3. The CDR3 region has the DNA TGTGCCAGCAGCCCTCGACTAGCGGGGAGTGGAGAGACCCAGTACTTC. Its protein product is CASSPRLAGSGETQYF. This sequence joins TRBV7-6 and TRBJ2-5; 11 bases align to TRBD2. The CDR3 is made up of 16 amino acids. CDR1 is SGHVS and CDR2 is FNYEAQ in the germline V gene. The ends lost 5 bases at V and 4 bases at J; junction bases unmatched: 9.

The rearrangement links TRBV7-2 to TRBJ2-1; TRBD2 aligns across 8 bases. The CDR3 spans 15 residues. From germline, CDR1 is SGHTA and CDR2 FQGNSA. J gave up 7 bases and V 4 bases, and 9 bases lay outside the gene matches. For the CDR3, the DNA is TGTGCCAGCAGCTCCCCGGGACTAGGGGAGAATGAGCAGTTCTTC. It is translated as CASSSPGLGENEQFF.

This clone has a handful of counts. The gene calls are TRBV5-1 and TRBJ1-4, with TRBD1 as a possible D gene (6 bases). V gave up 1 base and J gave up 2 bases, with 24 bases separating them. Germline CDR1 SGHRS, CDR2 YFSETQ. The CDR3 length is 20 residues. CDR3 amino acids: CASSLILFPVRGATNEKLFF. Here the CDR3 DNA reads TGCGCCAGCAGCTTGATTCTTTTTCCGGTCAGGGGAGCGACTAATGAAAAACTGTTTTTT.

This chain uses TRBV19 with TRBJ2-4; TRBD2 aligns across 13 bases. This CDR3 has 14 amino acids. CDR1 is LNHDA and CDR2 is SQIVND in the germline V gene (reference sequence). Germline trimming cut 7 bases from V and 7 bases from J; bases unmatched to any gene: 4. Written as DNA, the CDR3 is TGTGCCAGTAAGGAACTAGCGGGAGGGAACATTCAGTACTTC. As protein: CASKELAGGNIQYF.

The chain recombines TRBV5-1 with TRBJ1-2; 7 positions agree with TRBD1. V shed 3 bases and J 5 bases; nucleotides not matched to a gene: 4. Looked up from germline, CDR1 is SGHRS and CDR2 is YFSETQ. CDR3 length equals 13 residues. CDR3 sequence reads: CASSSGQLYGYTF. CDR3 sequence (DNA): TGCGCCAGCAGCTCGGGACAGCTATATGGCTACACCTTC.

The gene calls are TRBV7-2 and TRBJ2-7; D is unresolved. The CDR3 covers 12 residues. The germline V gene encodes CDR1 SGHTA and CDR2 FQGNSA. V lost 2 bases to trimming and J lost 1 base, with 3 bases between them. The CDR3 DNA reads TGTGCCAGCAGCTTACAGTCCTACGAGCAGTACTTC. This codes for CASSLQSYEQYF.

V usage is TRBV20-1 and J usage is TRBJ2-1; maybe TRBD2 (5 bases). CDR1 and CDR2 from the germline V gene are DFQATT and SNEGSKA (reference sequence). Trimming pared 3 bases from V and 9 bases from J, leaving 9 bases between. The length of the CDR3 is 11 residues. This CDR3 is CSASRGREQFF. Written as DNA, the CDR3 is TGCAGTGCTAGTCGAGGGCGTGAGCAGTTCTTC.

The chain has TRBV29-1 and TRBJ2-5, with TRBD2 as a possible D gene (5 bases). Germline V gene sequence: CDR1 SQVTM, CDR2 ANQGSEA. The CDR3 covers 14 residues. Trimming took off 3 bases at V and 5 bases at J, with 16 bases between the two ends. CDR3 DNA: TGCAGCGTTGATTTTCGGGTCGGACTGGAGACCCAGTACTTC. Translation: CSVDFRVGLETQYF.

The chain joins TRBV11-2 to TRBJ1-3, with 9 positions matching TRBD1. The V and J ends lost 6 bases and 3 bases, in that order; junction bases with no gene match: 6. CDR3 size: 15 residues. CDR1 and CDR2 (germline): SGHAT, FQNNGV. The CDR3 loop is CASSSTGGRGNTIYF. In DNA, the CDR3 is TGTGCCAGCAGTTCTACAGGGGGCCGTGGAAACACCATATATTTT.

The chain recombines TRBV28 with TRBJ1-2; no firm D call. Germline CDR1 is MDHEN and CDR2 is SYDVKM. V was cut by 3 bases and J by 7 bases, with 9 bases left in between. This CDR3 contains 12 residues. CDR3 DNA sequence: TGTGCCAGCAGTTTTATCGGGTCTGGCTACACCTTC. It is translated as CASSFIGSGYTF.

The V gene is TRBV7-2, the J gene TRBJ2-3; D unclear. In germline, CDR1 is SGHTA, CDR2 FQGNSA. CDR3 size: 13 residues. V was clipped by 1 base and J by 1 base, with 3 bases between them. CDR3 amino acids: CASSLGGTDTQYF. DNA of the CDR3: TGTGCCAGCAGCTTAGGCGGCACAGATACGCAGTATTTT.

The chain employs TRBV5-1 and TRBJ1-2; 8 positions agree with TRBD1. The J segment lost 7 bases and the V segment lost 6 bases, leaving 5 bases of the junction unmatched. The CDR3 sequence is 12 residues long. Germline lookup yields CDR1 SGHRS and CDR2 YFSETQ. The CDR3 loop is CASTGQGFGYTF. Here the CDR3 DNA reads TGCGCCAGCACCGGACAGGGTTTTGGCTACACCTTC.

The rearrangement joins TRBV6-6 to TRBJ2-2; 11 bases agree with TRBD1. The germline V gene has CDR1 MNHNY and CDR2 SVGAGI (reference sequence). This CDR3 comprises 16 residues. Trimming removed 5 bases from V and 4 bases from J; junction bases left unmatched: 6. In DNA form, the CDR3 reads TGTGCCAGCAGTCCCCGGACAGGGGGCACCACCGGGGAGCTGTTTTTT. This encodes CASSPRTGGTTGELFF.

Concerning this clone: The sample has other DNA sequences that encode this CDR3 too. The chain combines TRBV6-5 with TRBJ1-1, with 8 nucleotides matching TRBD1. The CDR3 totals 14 residues. The V gene end was trimmed by 6 bases and the J gene end by 0 bases; junction bases not matched to a gene: 3. Germline-derived CDR1 and CDR2 are MNHEY and SVGAGI. The CDR3 sequence: CASSRQGLNTEAFF. DNA for the CDR3: TGTGCCAGCAGCCGACAGGGGCTGAACACTGAAGCTTTCTTT.

CDR3 in DNA: TGTGCCAGCTCACCAAGTTGGGCGGGGGGAAACAATGAGCAGTTCTTC. This translates into CASSPSWAGGNNEQFF. The chain links TRBV18 to TRBJ2-1; 8 nucleotides agree with TRBD2. CDR1 is KGHSH and CDR2 is LQKENI in the germline V gene. Unmatched junction bases numbered 8, after V lost 2 bases and J lost 5 bases. The CDR3 is 16 residues long. The whole variable domain, filled in from reference TRBV18 and TRBJ2-1, reads NAGVMQNPRHLVRRRGQEARLRCSPMKGHSHVYWYRQLPEEGLKFMVYLQKENIIDESGMPKERFSAEFPKEGPSILRIQQVVRGDSAAYFCASSPSWAGGNNEQFFGPGTRLTVL.

This CDR3 reads CASSISRGLTNEEAFF. The CDR3 DNA reads TGTGCCAGTAGTATAAGTAGGGGACTGACGAACGAGGAAGCTTTCTTT. The chain has TRBV19 and TRBJ1-1; maybe TRBD1 (5 bases). Trimming cost V 2 bases and J 8 bases, with 21 bases left between them. CDR3 length equals 16 residues. The V gene's germline CDR1 is LNHDA and CDR2 SQIVND (reference sequence).